The sequence of this TCR beta chain was determined in a study of beta chain features in type 1 diabetes. Study observations and caveats: cDNA-based reads could over-represent cells with high TCR expression. Insertions were fewer and deletions more numerous at VDJ junctions in type 1 diabetes patients.

Since all of the isolated RNA was reverse transcribed, expressed TCRB transcripts were what got sequenced. TCRdb keeps only in-frame clones here, not all; method: immunoSEQ multiplex PCR. The sample shows about 140,000 clones, 6.9% of them seen only once. This clone was picked up many times. The antigen is unknown. CDR3 size: 17 residues. The V gene end was trimmed by 7 bases and the J gene end by 9 bases; junction bases not matched to a gene: 16. CDR1 LNHDA and CDR2 SQIVND come from the germline V gene (reference sequence). Material for sequencing was central memory CD4+ T cells from blood. The sequence was collected from a woman aged 30 to 39 in good health. This chain joins TRBV19 and TRBJ2-1; 12 nucleotides align to TRBD2. This chain's CDR3 is CASNTRHGLAGRIEQFF. CDR3 nucleotides: TGTGCCAGTAACACTAGACACGGACTAGCGGGGAGAATTGAGCAGTTCTTC.